This entry features one TCR beta chain sequence. Its antigen remains unidentified. The data were taken from a study of cytomegalovirus exposure and HLA in healthy donors. In germline, CDR1 is KGHSH, CDR2 LQKENI. V was clipped by 0 bases and J by 4 bases, with 10 bases between them. The CDR3 sequence is 15 residues long. The method was immunoSEQ multiplex PCR; TCRdb's version includes in-frame clones alone and lacks a portion of them. This table has about 67,000 clones, 94% appearing once. Study-level results: Reported results showed that the classifier diagnosed cytomegalovirus status with high specificity and sensitivity. In vitro data verified a few CMV-associated chains as specific for CMV antigens. A subsequent analysis found that TCR clusters from the first cohort also tended to co-occur in the roughly 120 validation repertoires, with 94% of cluster scores above 0. Cytomegalovirus association was assigned to under 200 TCR beta chains.

The sequence came from a woman aged 18-30 years in good health and CMV-seronegative. This chain uses TRBV18 with TRBJ1-3, with a possible D match to TRBD1 (6 bases). The sequenced sample was PBMCs. The CDR3 sequence: CASSPPAGAGNTIYF. The CDR3 bases are TGTGCCAGCTCACCACCGGCAGGGGCCGGAAACACCATATATTTT.